This is a list of T cell receptor beta chains from one sample in a study of blood T cell repertoires in COVID-19. Profiled with immunoSEQ multiplex PCR; TCRdb holds only in-frame clones, not every one. Here the sample spans 200,000 to 250,000 clones, under 90% being singletons. The sample comprised peripheral blood. These receptors came from an elderly woman with active or convalescent COVID-19. CDR3s include the opening cysteine and the closing phenylalanine or tryptophan. D genes are given only for firm matches. Rows may omit the clone size; those that give it use once, few, many or a size class.

V	J	size	D	CDR3	DNA
TRBV9	TRBJ1-1	-	TRBD1	CASSAQGAVGTEAFF	TGTGCCAGCAGCGCACAGGGGGCGGTCGGCACTGAAGCTTTCTTT
TRBV29-1	TRBJ1-2	-	-	CSVEEGPNYGYTF	TGCAGCGTTGAGGAGGGTCCCAACTATGGCTACACCTTC
TRBV9	TRBJ2-7	-	-	CASSPRPGSYEQYF	TGTGCCAGCAGCCCCCGTCCGGGTTCCTACGAGCAGTACTTC
TRBV19	TRBJ1-1	-	TRBD1	CASSQGDTEAFF	TGTGCCAGTAGTCAGGGGGACACTGAAGCTTTCTTT
TRBV11-3	TRBJ2-3	-	TRBD2	CASSLETSGGQADTQYF	TGTGCCAGCAGCTTAGAGACTAGCGGGGGACAGGCAGATACGCAGTATTTT
TRBV6-5	TRBJ1-2	-	-	CASSYKQNGYGYTF	TGTGCCAGCAGTTACAAACAAAATGGCTATGGCTACACCTTC
TRBV5-1	TRBJ2-5	-	TRBD1	CASNKRDRGRETQYF	TGCGCCAGCAACAAGAGGGACAGGGGGCGAGAGACCCAGTACTTC
TRBV11-3	TRBJ2-3	-	-	CASSLDQQRAQYF	TGTGCCAGCAGCTTAGATCAGCAGCGCGCGCAGTATTTT
TRBV10-3	TRBJ2-3	few	-	CAISEGEPDTQYF	TGTGCCATCAGTGAAGGGGAACCAGATACGCAGTATTTT
TRBV18	TRBJ2-7	-	-	CASSPQRADSYQYF	TGTGCCAGCTCACCACAGAGGGCTGACTCGTATCAGTACTTC